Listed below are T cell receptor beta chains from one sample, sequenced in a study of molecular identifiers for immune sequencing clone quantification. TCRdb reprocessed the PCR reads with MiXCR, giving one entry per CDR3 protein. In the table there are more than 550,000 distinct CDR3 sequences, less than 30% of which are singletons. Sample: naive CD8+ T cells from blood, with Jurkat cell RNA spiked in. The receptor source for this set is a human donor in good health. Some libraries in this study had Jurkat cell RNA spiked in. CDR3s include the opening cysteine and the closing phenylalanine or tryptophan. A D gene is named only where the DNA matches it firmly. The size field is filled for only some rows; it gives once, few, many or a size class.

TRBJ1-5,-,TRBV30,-,CAWSVGGSSNQPQHF,TGTGCCTGGAGTGTCGGCGGATCTAGCAATCAGCCCCAGCATTTT
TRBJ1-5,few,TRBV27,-,CASSYQGGNQPQHF,TGTGCCAGCAGTTACCAGGGAGGCAATCAGCCCCAGCATTTT
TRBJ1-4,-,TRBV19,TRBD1,CASIPTGALNEKLFF,TGTGCCAGTATCCCGACAGGGGCCCTTAATGAAAAACTGTTTTTT
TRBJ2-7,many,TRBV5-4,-,CASSLGDSPYEQYF,TGTGCCAGCAGCTTGGGGGACTCACCCTACGAGCAGTACTTC
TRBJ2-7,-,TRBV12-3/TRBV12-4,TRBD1,CVSNRGHSYEQYF,TGTGTCAGCAATAGGGGGCACTCCTACGAGCAGTACTTC
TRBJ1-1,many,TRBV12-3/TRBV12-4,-,CASSDSMNTEAFF,TGTGCCAGCAGCGACAGTATGAACACTGAAGCTTTCTTT
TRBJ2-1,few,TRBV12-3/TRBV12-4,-,CASSLYIYNEQFF,TGTGCCAGCAGTTTATACATTTACAATGAGCAGTTCTTC
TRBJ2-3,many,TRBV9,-,CASSVGGSDTDTQYF,TGTGCCAGCAGCGTTGGAGGGAGCGATACAGATACGCAGTATTTT
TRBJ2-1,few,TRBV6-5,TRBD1,CASSYPTGEVHEQFF,TGTGCCAGCAGTTACCCGACAGGGGAGGTACATGAGCAGTTCTTC
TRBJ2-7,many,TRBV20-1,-,CSARDGYTGKYEQYF,TGCAGTGCTAGAGATGGGTATACAGGGAAATACGAGCAGTACTTC
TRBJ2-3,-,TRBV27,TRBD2,CASSFLGLAGTDTQYF,TGTGCCAGCAGTTTCTTGGGACTAGCGGGGACAGATACGCAGTATTTT
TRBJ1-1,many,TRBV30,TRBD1,CAWSTFPGQGNTEAFF,TGTGCCTGGAGTACTTTTCCGGGACAGGGGAACACTGAAGCTTTCTTT
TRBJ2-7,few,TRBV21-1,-,CAIPNPWAEEGPSSYEQYF,TGTGCCATCCCCAATCCCTGGGCAGAGGAGGGTCCAAGCTCCTACGAGCAGTACTTC
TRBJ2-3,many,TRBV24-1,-,CATSDPERRRYTDTQYF,TGTGCCACCAGTGATCCAGAGAGACGGCGGTACACAGATACGCAGTATTTT
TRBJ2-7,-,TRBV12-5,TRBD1,CASGDTETGSSYEQYF,TGTGCTAGTGGAGACACCGAGACAGGGAGCTCCTACGAGCAGTACTTC
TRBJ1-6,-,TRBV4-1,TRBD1,CASSQGTGGGSYNSPLHF,TGCGCCAGCAGCCAAGGGACAGGGGGAGGGTCCTATAATTCACCCCTCCACTTT
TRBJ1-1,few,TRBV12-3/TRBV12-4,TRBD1,CASTQGTGVTEAFF,TGTGCCAGCACCCAAGGGACAGGGGTTACTGAAGCTTTCTTT
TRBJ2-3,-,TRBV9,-,CASSTRDFLGDTQYF,TGTGCCAGCAGCACCCGGGACTTCCTCGGAGATACGCAGTATTTT
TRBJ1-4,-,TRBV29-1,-,CSVEGDSDEKLFF,TGCAGCGTCGAAGGGGATTCGGATGAAAAACTGTTTTTT
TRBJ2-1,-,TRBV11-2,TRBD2,CASSLWVERGGYEQFF,TGTGCCAGCAGCCTGTGGGTTGAGCGGGGAGGCTATGAGCAGTTCTTC
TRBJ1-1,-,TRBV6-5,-,CASREGGNTEAFF,TGTGCCAGCAGGGAGGGGGGGAACACTGAAGCTTTCTTT
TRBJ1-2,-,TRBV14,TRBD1,CASSQDGDRGMIVAF,TGTGCCAGCAGCCAAGATGGGGACAGGGGGATGATCGTCGCCTTC
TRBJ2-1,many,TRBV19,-,CASSILRSHNEQFF,TGTGCCAGTAGTATCCTTCGCAGCCACAATGAGCAGTTCTTC
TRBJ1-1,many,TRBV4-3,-,CASSQAPVSTDMNTEAFF,TGCGCCAGCAGCCAAGCCCCAGTGTCTACAGACATGAACACTGAAGCTTTCTTT
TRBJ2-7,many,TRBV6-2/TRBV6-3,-,CASTLDPAYEQYF,TGTGCCAGCACCCTGGACCCAGCCTACGAGCAGTACTTC
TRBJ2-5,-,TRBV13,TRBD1,CAGSTRQGARQETQYF,TGTGCCGGCAGCACCAGACAGGGGGCGCGACAAGAGACCCAGTACTTC
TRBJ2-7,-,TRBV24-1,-,CATSAGPPSEQYF,TGTGCCACCAGTGCGGGACCTCCCTCCGAGCAGTACTTC
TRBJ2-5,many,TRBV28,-,CASSLRRRPTQYF,TGTGCCAGCAGTTTAAGGCGCCGTCCGACCCAGTACTTC
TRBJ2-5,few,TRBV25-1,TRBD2,CASSEWEGLETQYF,TGTGCCAGCAGTGAATGGGAGGGACTAGAGACCCAGTACTTC
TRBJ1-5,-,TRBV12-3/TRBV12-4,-,CASSYTEESNQPQHF,TGTGCCAGCAGCTATACAGAGGAAAGCAATCAGCCCCAGCATTTT
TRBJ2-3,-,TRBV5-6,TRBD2,CASSLGGRGSFGNTQYF,TGTGCCAGCAGCTTAGGAGGGAGGGGCTCCTTTGGTAATACGCAGTATTTT
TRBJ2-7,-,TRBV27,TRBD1,CAGSFAGGSYEQYF,TGTGCCGGCAGTTTTGCAGGGGGCTCCTACGAGCAGTACTTC
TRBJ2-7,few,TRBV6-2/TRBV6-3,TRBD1,CASSYGGQGFEQYF,TGTGCCAGCAGTTACGGGGGACAGGGGTTCGAGCAGTACTTC
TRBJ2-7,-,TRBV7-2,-,CASSLAPTGIYEQYF,TGTGCCAGCAGCTTAGCGCCCACAGGGATCTACGAGCAGTACTTC
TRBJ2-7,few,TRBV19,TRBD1,CASSTGQGRSYEQYF,TGTGCCAGTAGTACGGGACAGGGTAGGTCCTACGAGCAGTACTTC
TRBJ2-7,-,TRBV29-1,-,CSVPKLDSDEQYF,TGCAGCGTACCAAAATTGGATAGCGACGAGCAGTACTTC
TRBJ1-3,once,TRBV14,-,CASSPLGGTGNTIYF,TGTGCCAGCAGCCCCCTGGGGGGGACTGGAAACACCATATATTTT
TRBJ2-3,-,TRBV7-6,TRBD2,CASSLGRGGRTDTQYF,TGTGCCAGCAGCTTAGGGCGGGGGGGGAGGACAGATACGCAGTATTTT
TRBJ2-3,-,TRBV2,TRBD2,CARGGSTRRSSTDTQYF,TGTGCCAGGGGGGGGTCGACACGACGGTCTAGCACAGATACGCAGTATTTT
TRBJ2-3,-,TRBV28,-,CPSMLTDTHYF,TGTCCCAGCATGCTCACAGATACGCACTATTTT
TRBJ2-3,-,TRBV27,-,CASSSYLEGTDTQYF,TGTGCCAGCAGTTCCTACCTGGAGGGCACAGATACGCAGTATTTT
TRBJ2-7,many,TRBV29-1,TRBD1,CSVNDRWTGTSYEQYF,TGCAGCGTGAACGACCGGTGGACAGGGACTTCCTACGAGCAGTACTTC
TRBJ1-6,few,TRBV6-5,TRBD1,CASSKGTEYNSPLHF,TGTGCCAGCAGCAAAGGGACAGAATATAATTCACCCCTCCACTTT
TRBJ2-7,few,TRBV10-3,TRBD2,CAISDRAGTSSYEQYF,TGTGCCATCAGTGATCGAGCGGGGACGAGCTCCTACGAGCAGTACTTC
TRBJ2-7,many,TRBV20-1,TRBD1,CSAAQDRGPTEQYF,TGCAGTGCTGCCCAGGACAGGGGACCTACGGAGCAGTACTTC
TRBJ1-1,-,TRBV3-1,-,CASSQVSQGNTEAFF,TGTGCCAGCAGCCAAGTCTCCCAGGGGAACACTGAAGCTTTCTTT
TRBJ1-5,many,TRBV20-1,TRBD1,CSARDSGQGIQPQHF,TGCAGTGCTAGAGATTCAGGACAGGGTATTCAGCCCCAGCATTTT